A single sample is the source of the 21 T cell receptor beta chains below, sequenced in a study of lymphopenia after photon versus proton radiotherapy (dated by TCRdb to between 2018 and 2020). To prepare the library, the immunoSEQ multiplex PCR assay was applied. The table comes from immuneACCESS by way of TCRdb, which keeps in-frame sequences with V and J called. Part of the clones is missing from these tables; in studies checked, under half for an unresolved V gene and the rest for unknown reasons. A total of around 29,000 clones appear in this sample, over 85% of them only once. The ten largest clones represent approximately 0.72% of the sample. Sequenced here: peripheral blood, sampled from a patient treated with photon-based radiotherapy. Receptor source: a woman between 45 and 65 years old with cholangiocarcinoma.

This sequence joins TRBV6-4 and TRBJ2-7; a weak D match, TRBD2 (7 bases). Trimming stripped 5 bases from V and 4 bases from J, with 18 bases between. Germline V gives CDR1 MRHNA, CDR2 SNTAGT. The CDR3 covers 15 residues. The CDR3 sequence is CASSSEAGALYEQYF. In nucleotides, the CDR3 is TGTGCCAGCAGTTCTGAGGCGGGGGCGCTATACGAGCAGTACTTC.

The V gene is TRBV4-1, the J gene TRBJ2-3; 9 bases are a match to TRBD2. Germline V gene data show CDR1 as MGHRA and CDR2 as YSYEKL. V was pared by 4 bases and J by 6 bases, with 5 bases of the junction left unmatched. The CDR3 consists of 14 residues. Here the CDR3 DNA reads TGCGCCAGCAGCCCTAGCGGGGACCGGGATACGCAGTATTTT. Translating it yields CASSPSGDRDTQYF.

The genes are TRBV27 and TRBJ2-3; no firm D call. This CDR3 is 13 amino acids long. Germline V lookup: CDR1 MNHEY, CDR2 SMNVEV (reference sequence). Trimming removed 9 bases at V and 1 base at J, with 11 bases between. DNA for the CDR3: TGTGCCAGTAACAGTCACGGCACAGATACGCAGTATTTT. It is translated as CASNSHGTDTQYF.

The V gene is TRBV7-2, the J gene TRBJ1-2; D is perhaps TRBD1 (5 bases). The CDR3 length is 14 residues. In germline, CDR1 is SGHTA, CDR2 FQGNSA. Between the trimmed V and J ends, which lost 4 bases and 4 bases, there was a span of 13 bases. CDR3 sequence (DNA): TGTGCCAGCAGCTCCCGGGACGCCTTCTATGGCTACACCTTC. This gives the protein CASSSRDAFYGYTF.

The CDR3 nucleotides read TGTGCCAGCTCAGCAACTGGACAGGGGGAGGTCTATGGCTACACCTTC. This codes for CASSATGQGEVYGYTF. This chain links TRBV18 with TRBJ1-2; TRBD1 agrees at 10 bases. The junction had 10 bases not matched to a gene; V was cut back by 5 bases and J by 4 bases. Germline CDR1 KGHSH, CDR2 LQKENI. The CDR3 is 16 amino acids.

V usage is TRBV10-2 and J usage is TRBJ1-2; no clear D gene. Germline V CDR1 and CDR2: WSHSY, SAAADI. CDR3 size: 12 residues. With 2 bases removed from V and 4 bases from J, the gap between germline ends came to 5 bases. CDR3 sequence: CASSERVYGYTF. DNA for the CDR3: TGCGCCAGCAGTGAGAGGGTCTATGGCTACACCTTC.

The chain combines TRBV10-3 with TRBJ1-1; D ambiguous. V was shortened by 3 bases and J by 5 bases, with 13 bases between the two germline ends. CDR3 length: 14 residues. CDR1 is ENHRY and CDR2 is SYGVKD in the germline V gene. The CDR3 DNA reads as TGTGCCATCAGTGATAGTTCGGAGACTACTGAAGCTTTCTTT. This encodes CAISDSSETTEAFF.

The V gene is TRBV5-1, the J gene TRBJ1-1; 7 nucleotides match TRBD1. This CDR3 region has 14 residues. With V trimmed by 2 bases and J by 5 bases, 6 bases remained unmatched. The V gene's germline CDR1 is SGHRS and CDR2 YFSETQ. CDR3 amino acids: CASSLDRAGTEAFF. The CDR3 region has the DNA TGCGCCAGCAGCTTAGACAGGGCGGGGACTGAAGCTTTCTTT.

The chain carries TRBV7-2 and TRBJ2-7, with D uncertain. The germline V and J ends were trimmed by 3 bases and 5 bases, with 5 bases remaining between them. This CDR3 is 11 amino acids long. Germline loops: CDR1 SGHTA, CDR2 FQGNSA. The CDR3 loop reads CASSFRHEQYF. CDR3 bases: TGTGCCAGCAGCTTCCGGCACGAGCAGTACTTC.

The genes are TRBV7-8 and TRBJ2-6; the match to TRBD1 covers 8 bases. The germline V gene encodes CDR1 SGHVS and CDR2 FQNEAQ. The junction had 8 bases not matched to a gene; V was cut back by 2 bases and J by 2 bases. CDR3 size: 18 residues. The CDR3 region is CASSLYRSTGAGANVLTF. CDR3 DNA: TGTGCCAGCAGCTTATATAGGTCGACAGGGGCTGGGGCCAACGTCCTGACTTTC.

This rearrangement joins TRBV30 to TRBJ1-1, with no clear D. V lost 5 bases and J 5 bases, leaving 12 bases between the germline ends. From germline, CDR1 is GTSNPN and CDR2 SVGIG (reference sequence). This CDR3 comprises 12 residues. The CDR3 DNA reads TGTGCCTGGGACGATAGTTTGACTGAAGCTTTCTTT. Protein product: CAWDDSLTEAFF.

The V call is TRBV29-1, the J call TRBJ1-4, with D possibly being TRBD1 (6 bases). The V and J ends lost 3 bases and 10 bases respectively, with 24 bases between them. Germline V gives CDR1 SQVTM, CDR2 ANQGSEA. The CDR3 spans 16 residues. CDR3 DNA sequence: TGCAGCGTTGACTCGGCAGGGGAGGATAGTATCGGAAAACTGTTTTTT. It codes for CSVDSAGEDSIGKLFF.

The table lists this clone with a count of one. V and J are TRBV7-9 and TRBJ2-1; D gene ambiguous. This CDR3 contains 16 residues. Trimming took 1 base from V and 9 from J, leaving 19 bases between them. The germline gives CDR1 SEHNR, CDR2 FQNEAQ (reference sequence). The chain's CDR3 is CASSLVGGSTTGEQFF. The CDR3 DNA follows: TGTGCCAGCAGCTTAGTGGGTGGGTCAACAACGGGTGAGCAGTTCTTC.

The chain uses TRBV9 and TRBJ2-5, with D possibly being TRBD2 (5 bases). Trimming took 0 bases from V and 5 from J, leaving 8 bases between them. The germline V gene has CDR1 SGDLS and CDR2 YYNGEE. The length of the CDR3 is 13 residues. The CDR3 bases are TGTGCCAGCAGCGTAGGAGGGTACGAGACCCAGTACTTC. Protein sequence: CASSVGGYETQYF.

The V and J genes are TRBV11-2 and TRBJ2-5, with 9 positions matching TRBD1. Unmatched junction bases numbered 11, after V lost 4 bases and J lost 5 bases. The CDR3 is made up of 16 amino acids. CDR1 is SGHAT and CDR2 is FQNNGV in the germline V gene. CDR3 coding DNA: TGTGCCAGCAGCTATGGGACAGGGTTGAGGGGGGAGACCCAGTACTTC. It encodes CASSYGTGLRGETQYF.

This chain connects TRBV7-2 to TRBJ1-3; D is possibly TRBD1 (6 bases). Trimming removed 4 bases at V and 4 bases at J, with 17 bases between. CDR3 length: 16 amino acids. The germline gives CDR1 SGHTA, CDR2 FQGNSA. The CDR3 DNA follows: TGTGCCAGCAGCTCACTACAGGGCCGACGAGGAAACACCATATATTTT. Its protein is CASSSLQGRRGNTIYF.

The CDR3 coding sequence is TGCGCCAGCAGCCAAGTTTTAGGGCCCGGGCAGTACTTC. This translates into CASSQVLGPGQYF. The V gene is TRBV4-1, the J gene TRBJ2-7, with D uncertain. CDR1 and CDR2 (germline): MGHRA, YSYEKL. This CDR3 has 13 residues. The germline V and J ends were trimmed by 1 base and 9 bases, with 13 bases remaining between them.

The chain joins TRBV28 to TRBJ1-1; D ambiguous. In germline, CDR1 is MDHEN, CDR2 SYDVKM. The CDR3 has 12 amino acids. The ends were cut back, 10 bases at V and 10 bases at J, with 19 bases in the middle. In nucleotides, the CDR3 is TGTGCCACCCAGGAGATGGTGTCGGGAGCTTTCTTT. Translated: CATQEMVSGAFF.

The chain uses TRBV27 and TRBJ1-2; D may be TRBD1 (6 bases). V was pared by 10 bases and J by 2 bases, with 29 bases between. The germline CDR1 and CDR2 sequences are MNHEY and SMNVEV (reference sequence). The length of the CDR3 is 18 residues. The CDR3 loop reads CATREKKTETGNNYGYTF. The CDR3 bases are TGTGCCACCCGAGAGAAGAAGACCGAGACAGGAAACAACTATGGCTACACCTTC.

The chain couples TRBV21-1 to TRBJ2-5; the table's D call TRBD2 went unverified against the DNA. TRBV21-1 is noted as a pseudogene. The CDR3 totals 15 residues. The CDR3 bases are TGTGCCAGCGGCCTCCAAACGGCTAGCGTGGAGACCCAGTACTTC. Translation: CASGLQTASVETQYF.

The gene calls are TRBV5-4 and TRBJ2-5; 14 bases fit TRBD2. J gave up 2 bases and V 4 bases, and 4 bases lay outside the gene matches. The CDR3 contains 16 residues. In germline, CDR1 is SGHNT, CDR2 YYREEE (reference sequence). The DNA for the CDR3 is TGTGCCAGCAGCACAGGGACTAGCGGGGGTCAAGAGACCCAGTACTTC. Translating it yields CASSTGTSGGQETQYF.